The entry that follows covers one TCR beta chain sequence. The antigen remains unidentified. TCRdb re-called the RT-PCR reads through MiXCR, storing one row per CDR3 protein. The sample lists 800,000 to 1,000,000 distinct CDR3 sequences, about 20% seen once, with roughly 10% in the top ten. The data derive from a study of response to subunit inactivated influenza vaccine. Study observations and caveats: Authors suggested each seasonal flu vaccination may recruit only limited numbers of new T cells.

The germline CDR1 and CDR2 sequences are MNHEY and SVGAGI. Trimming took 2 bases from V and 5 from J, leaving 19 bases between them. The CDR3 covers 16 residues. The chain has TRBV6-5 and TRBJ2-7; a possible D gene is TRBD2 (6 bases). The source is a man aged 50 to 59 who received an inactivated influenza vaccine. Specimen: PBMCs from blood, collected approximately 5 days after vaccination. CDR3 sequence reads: CASSYTLTGSTNEQYF. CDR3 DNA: TGTGCCAGCAGTTACACCCTTACCGGGAGTACTAACGAGCAGTACTTC.